Following are 21 T cell receptor beta chains from one sample sequenced in a study of molecular identifiers for immune sequencing clone quantification. MiXCR was run by TCRdb on the PCR reads, yielding one entry per CDR3 protein. The repertoire holds about 510,000 distinct CDR3 sequences, with over 20% as singletons. Sequencing input: naive CD8+ T cells from blood, with Jurkat cell RNA spiked in. Subset noted: FACS-sorted CD8+CD4-CCR7+CD45RA+ naive T cells. All receptors come from a human donor in good health. Some libraries in this study had Jurkat cell RNA spiked in.

This clonotype came up once. No conserved phenylalanine or tryptophan ends this CDR3, so it is likely a read error. This sequence joins TRBV4-1 and TRBJ2-3; perhaps D is TRBD1 or TRBD2 (5 bases each). The CDR3 contains 14 residues. Trimming took 4 bases from V and 2 from J, leaving 10 bases between them. Germline CDR1 is MGHRA and CDR2 is YSYEKL. CDR3 nucleotide sequence: TGCGCCAGCAGCCCCACGGGGCCCACAGATACGCAGTATTGT. Translating gives CASSPTGPTDTQYC.

This sequence joins TRBV30 and TRBJ2-7, with a possible D match to TRBD2 (5 bases). This CDR3 contains 11 residues. CDR1 is GTSNPN, CDR2 SVGIG, per germline (reference sequence). The germline V and J ends were trimmed by 3 bases and 7 bases, with 10 bases remaining between them. In nucleotides, the CDR3 is TGTGCCTGGAGAATTTCGGGAGAGCAGTACTTC. Amino acid sequence: CAWRISGEQYF.

This clonotype was detected ten times or more. The V and J genes are TRBV4-3 and TRBJ1-1, with a tentative D call TRBD1 (6 bases). Germline V gene sequence: CDR1 LGHNA, CDR2 YSLEER. CDR3 length: 14 residues. V was clipped by 0 bases and J by 5 bases, with 10 bases between them. The CDR3 DNA sequence: TGCGCCAGCAGCCAAGAAGGGGGATTTACTGAAGCTTTCTTT. This sequence encodes CASSQEGGFTEAFF.

This clonotype has at least ten counts. This chain links TRBV6-1 with TRBJ2-7, with D possibly TRBD2 on 5 matching bases. The ends were cut back, 6 bases at V and 4 bases at J, with 7 bases in the middle. Germline values: CDR1 MNHNS, CDR2 SASEGT. The CDR3 has 11 amino acids. The CDR3 DNA sequence: TGTGCCAGCAGCGGCGGGTACGAGCAGTACTTC. Translation gives CASSGGYEQYF.

This clonotype appeared a few times. The J gene is TRBJ2-1, the V gene TRBV7-9; D gene ambiguous. V lost 8 bases and J 2 bases, leaving 13 bases between the germline ends. The CDR3 extends over 14 amino acids. CDR1 is SEHNR and CDR2 is FQNEAQ in the germline V gene (reference sequence). CDR3 nucleotides: TGTGCCAGCCGGACGGAAGAAACCTACAATGAGCAGTTCTTC. Translation: CASRTEETYNEQFF.

The table lists this clonotype with many counts. The chain carries TRBV28 and TRBJ2-2; 9 bases line up with TRBD1. The germline V gene has CDR1 MDHEN and CDR2 SYDVKM. The CDR3 extends over 15 amino acids. V shed 3 bases and J 5 bases; nucleotides not matched to a gene: 4. The CDR3 region has the DNA TGTGCCAGCAGTTTCGGACAGGGGCTTACCGGGGAGCTGTTTTTT. It codes for CASSFGQGLTGELFF. Using reference TRBV28 and TRBJ2-2 for the parts outside the CDR3, the full variable domain is DVKVTQSSRYLVKRTGEKVFLECVQDMDHENMFWYRQDPGLGLRLIYFSYDVKMKEKGDIPEGYSVSREKKERFSLILESASTNQTSMYLCASSFGQGLTGELFFGEGSRLTVL.

As regards this clonotype: Mismatch with germline at one junction end may stem from a read error. The chain is built from TRBV2 and TRBJ1-1; 7 nucleotides match TRBD1. The germline CDR1 and CDR2 sequences are SNHLY and FYNNEI. This CDR3 has 13 residues. The CDR3 bases are TGTGCCGGCAGACGGACAGGTTCTGCGGAAGCTTTCTTT. Amino acids: CAGRRTGSAEAFF.

The chain has TRBV30 and TRBJ2-2, with D possibly being TRBD1 (7 bases). CDR1 and CDR2 (germline): GTSNPN, SVGIG (reference sequence). The CDR3 has 16 amino acids. V lost 4 bases, J lost 1 base, and 16 bases lay in between. CDR3 DNA: TGTGCCTGGAATGGCGGGACAGAACTGAACACCGGGGAGCTGTTTTTT. As protein: CAWNGGTELNTGELFF.

This clonotype was counted a few times. The chain carries TRBV10-2 and TRBJ2-7; perhaps TRBD2 as D (7 bases). This CDR3 is 13 amino acids long. Germline V gene sequence: CDR1 WSHSY, CDR2 SAAADI. Trimming cost V 0 bases and J 9 bases, with 12 bases left between them. CDR3 in amino acids: CASSESSGGAQYF. The CDR3 DNA reads as TGCGCCAGCAGTGAGTCTTCGGGGGGCGCGCAGTACTTC.

V gene TRBV4-3 combines with J gene TRBJ2-1; 9 nucleotides agree with TRBD1. V was pared by 4 bases and J by 5 bases, with 6 bases of the junction left unmatched. From germline, CDR1 is LGHNA and CDR2 YSLEER. This CDR3 has 15 residues. CDR3 residues: CASSPGQGVHNEQFF. Here the CDR3 DNA reads TGCGCCAGCAGCCCGGGACAGGGCGTCCACAATGAGCAGTTCTTC.

About this clonotype: A read error is possible here, since a much larger clone lies one base away. The gene calls are TRBV9 and TRBJ1-1, with D perhaps matching TRBD1 (5 bases). CDR3 length: 13 amino acids. V lost 7 bases and J 5 bases, leaving 15 bases between the germline ends. CDR1 SGDLS and CDR2 YYNGEE come from the germline V gene. The CDR3 loop is CASGAGGRTEAFF. The CDR3 DNA follows: TGTGCCAGCGGCGCTGGGGGACGGACTGAAGCTTTCTTT. The entire variable domain, with the rest obtained from reference TRBV9 and TRBJ1-1, is as follows: DSGVTQTPKHLITATGQRVTLRCSPRSGDLSVYWYQQSLDQGLQFLIQYYNGEERAKGNILERFSAQQFPDLHSELNLSSLELGDSALYFCASGAGGRTEAFFGQGTRLTVV.

V gene TRBV19 combines with J gene TRBJ2-1, with TRBD2 identical over 15 bases. Trimming removed 5 bases from V and 4 bases from J; junction bases left unmatched: 6. The CDR3 totals 17 residues. Germline V gene lookup returns CDR1 LNHDA and CDR2 SQIVND (reference sequence). The CDR3, as DNA: TGTGCCAGTAGTGTCGGGACTAGCGGGGGGTATTACAATGAGCAGTTCTTC. Its protein is CASSVGTSGGYYNEQFF.

Comments on this clonotype: Possible read error: a much larger clone is one base away. This chain uses TRBV28 with TRBJ2-7; 9 bases map to TRBD1. The germline V gene encodes CDR1 MDHEN and CDR2 SYDVKM. The CDR3 runs 15 residues. CDR3 protein: CASRLGGQGSCEQYF. The CDR3 DNA reads TGTGCCAGCCGCCTGGGGGGACAGGGTTCCTGCGAGCAGTACTTC.

This clonotype was seen ten or more times. The chain's CDR3 is CASSFRSVRTGELFF. Written as DNA, the CDR3 is TGTGCCAGCAGTTTCCGCAGCGTAAGAACCGGGGAGCTGTTTTTT. This chain connects TRBV28 to TRBJ2-2, with unresolved D. V lost 3 bases, J lost 5 bases, and 13 bases lay in between. CDR1 and CDR2 from the germline V gene are MDHEN and SYDVKM. This CDR3 spans 15 amino acids.

This clonotype has only a few counts. J is TRBJ2-1 and V is TRBV4-1; D remains ambiguous. With 0 bases removed from V and 0 bases from J, the gap between germline ends came to 9 bases. The CDR3 length is 16 residues. Per the germline V gene, CDR1 is MGHRA and CDR2 is YSYEKL. CDR3 DNA sequence: TGCGCCAGCAGCCAAGAAACATTCAGCTCCTACAATGAGCAGTTCTTC. Protein product: CASSQETFSSYNEQFF.

This clonotype was counted between two and nine times. This chain uses TRBV19 with TRBJ1-5, with TRBD1 as a possible D gene (5 bases). CDR1 is LNHDA and CDR2 is SQIVND in the germline V gene (reference sequence). The CDR3 contains 16 residues. The V end lost 3 bases, the J end lost 2 bases, and 14 bases lay between the germline ends. The CDR3 sequence is CASSIMGGRGNQPQHF. The CDR3 DNA sequence: TGTGCCAGTAGTATTATGGGGGGAAGAGGCAATCAGCCCCAGCATTTT.

The gene calls are TRBV30 and TRBJ2-3; 10 positions agree with TRBD2. Germline V lookup: CDR1 GTSNPN, CDR2 SVGIG (reference sequence). The length of the CDR3 is 16 residues. The ends lost 4 bases at V and 3 bases at J; junction bases unmatched: 10. The CDR3 loop is CAWNIDLAGATDTQYF. CDR3 coding DNA: TGTGCCTGGAATATAGATCTAGCGGGAGCGACAGATACGCAGTATTTT. The full variable domain, completed using reference TRBV30 and TRBJ2-3, is SQTIHQWPATLVQPVGSPLSLECTVEGTSNPNLYWYRQAAGRGLQLLFYSVGIGQISSEVPQNLSASRPQDRQFILSSKKLLLSDSGFYLCAWNIDLAGATDTQYFGPGTRLTVL.

This chain connects TRBV9 to TRBJ2-2; 7 bases line up with TRBD2. J was trimmed by 5 bases and V by 0 bases; bases with no gene match: 4. The CDR3 is made up of 15 amino acids. Germline values: CDR1 SGDLS, CDR2 YYNGEE. CDR3 nucleotide sequence: TGTGCCAGCAGCGTAGCGGCGGGAGAGACCGGGGAGCTGTTTTTT. This sequence encodes CASSVAAGETGELFF.

In the case of this clonotype: This may stem from a read error, because a much larger clone lies one nucleotide away. This sequence joins TRBV29-1 and TRBJ2-3; D remains unclear. The CDR3 runs to 14 residues. The V gene's germline CDR1 is SQVTM and CDR2 ANQGSEA. The ends were cut back, 2 bases at V and 0 bases at J, with 9 bases in the middle. CDR3 sequence reads: CSVETSCSTDTQYF. In DNA form, the CDR3 reads TGCAGCGTTGAAACGTCATGTAGCACAGATACGCAGTATTTT.

This clonotype was seen many times. This chain links TRBV13 with TRBJ1-1; 7 nucleotides agree with TRBD1. Germline V gene lookup returns CDR1 PRHDT and CDR2 FYEKMQ (reference sequence). V lost 3 bases, J lost 6 bases, and 1 base stayed unmatched. This CDR3 contains 12 residues. This CDR3 reads CASSLGTAEAFF. The CDR3 DNA reads TGTGCCAGCAGCTTGGGGACAGCTGAAGCTTTCTTT. Full variable domain (missing parts from reference TRBV13 and TRBJ1-1): AAGVIQSPRHLIKEKRETATLKCYPIPRHDTVYWYQQGPGQDPQFLISFYEKMQSDKGSIPDRFSAQQFSDYHSELNMSSLELGDSALYFCASSLGTAEAFFGQGTRLTVV.

The rearrangement uses TRBV27 and TRBJ1-5; D is possibly TRBD1 (5 bases). There are 17 residues in the CDR3. Germline lookup yields CDR1 MNHEY and CDR2 SMNVEV (reference sequence). Trimming stripped 5 bases from V and 4 bases from J, with 21 bases between. The CDR3 loop reads CASSQMGPFQGNQPQHF. Written as DNA, the CDR3 is TGTGCCAGCAGTCAGATGGGACCCTTCCAAGGGAATCAGCCCCAGCATTTT.